A selection of T cell receptor beta chains follows, all from one sample in a study of blood T cell repertoires in COVID-19. The method was immunoSEQ multiplex PCR; TCRdb's version includes in-frame clones alone and lacks a portion of them. The sample lists hundreds of thousands of clones; 70% to 90% were seen once. Sequencing used peripheral blood. These receptors were obtained from a man aged 45-60 years with acute or convalescent COVID-19. CDR3s include the opening cysteine and the closing phenylalanine or tryptophan. Each record gives: CDR3 protein, CDR3 DNA, clone size, J gene, D gene, V gene. D genes are given only for firm matches. The size field is filled for only some rows; it gives once, few, many or a size class.

CDR3: CASKGQPNQPQHF
DNA: TGTGCCAGTAAGGGACAGCCTAATCAGCCCCAGCATTTT
size: .
J: TRBJ1-5
D: TRBD1
V: TRBV19

CDR3: CASSLQQQLEAFF
DNA: TGTGCCAGCAGTTTACAACAGCAACTTGAAGCTTTCTTT
size: .
J: TRBJ1-1
D: .
V: TRBV12-3/TRBV12-4

CDR3: CASSRTGGVGEKLFF
DNA: TGCGCCAGCAGCCGAACAGGGGGCGTAGGTGAAAAACTGTTTTTT
size: .
J: TRBJ1-4
D: TRBD1
V: TRBV4-1

CDR3: CASSPRTGANTGELFF
DNA: TGTGCCAGCTCACCACGGACAGGGGCTAACACCGGGGAGCTGTTTTTT
size: .
J: TRBJ2-2
D: TRBD1
V: TRBV18

CDR3: CASSHYSNPSTDTQYF
DNA: TGTGCCAGCAGCCATTACAGCAACCCTAGCACAGATACGCAGTATTTT
size: .
J: TRBJ2-3
D: .
V: TRBV5-6

CDR3: CASSFRGVRNTEAFF
DNA: TGTGCCAGCAGTTTCAGGGGAGTACGGAACACTGAAGCTTTCTTT
size: .
J: TRBJ1-1
D: .
V: TRBV25-1

CDR3: CASSLVGGRHEQYF
DNA: TGTGCCAGCAGTTTGGTGGGGGGGCGCCACGAGCAGTACTTC
size: .
J: TRBJ2-7
D: .
V: TRBV27

CDR3: CASTLGDSGNTIYF
DNA: TGTGCCAGTACCCTGGGAGACTCTGGAAACACCATATATTTT
size: .
J: TRBJ1-3
D: .
V: TRBV19

CDR3: CASSLRPPGGNTIYF
DNA: TGTGCCAGCAGCCTCAGGCCCCCGGGAGGGAACACCATATATTTT
size: once
J: TRBJ1-3
D: .
V: TRBV7-3

CDR3: CASMGRREAFF
DNA: TGTGCCAGCATGGGCCGCCGTGAAGCTTTCTTT
size: .
J: TRBJ1-1
D: .
V: TRBV6-5

CDR3: CASSHFRGQLNTEAFF
DNA: TGTGCCAGCAGCCACTTCAGGGGTCAGCTGAACACTGAAGCTTTCTTT
size: .
J: TRBJ1-1
D: .
V: TRBV7-2

CDR3: CASSLDGQGNSPLHF
DNA: TGTGCCAGCAGCTTGGACGGTCAGGGGAATTCACCCCTCCACTTT
size: .
J: TRBJ1-6
D: .
V: TRBV5-4

CDR3: CASSQALGAPYGYTF
DNA: TGCGCCAGCAGCCAAGCCCTTGGGGCTCCCTATGGCTACACCTTC
size: once
J: TRBJ1-2
D: .
V: TRBV4-1

CDR3: CATPLGAAQRNTIYF
DNA: TGTGCCACCCCCTTAGGGGCAGCCCAGCGAAACACCATATATTTT
size: .
J: TRBJ1-3
D: .
V: TRBV7-9

CDR3: CASSSGLLGDTQYF
DNA: TGCGCCAGCAGCTCTGGACTCCTCGGAGATACGCAGTATTTT
size: .
J: TRBJ2-3
D: .
V: TRBV5-1

CDR3: CASSESGTGEEKLFF
DNA: TGCGCCAGCAGTGAGTCGGGGACAGGGGAGGAAAAACTGTTTTTT
size: .
J: TRBJ1-4
D: TRBD1
V: TRBV10-2

CDR3: CASSPRVTDSPLHF
DNA: TGTGCCAGCAGCCCCAGGGTAACGGATTCACCCCTCCACTTT
size: .
J: TRBJ1-6
D: .
V: TRBV11-2

CDR3: CASSQGTSRFYEQYF
DNA: TGTGCCAGCAGCCAAGGGACTAGCCGTTTCTACGAGCAGTACTTC
size: .
J: TRBJ2-7
D: TRBD2
V: TRBV3-1/TRBV3-2

CDR3: CASSESVGGPWTEAFF
DNA: TGTGCCAGCAGTGAATCAGTGGGGGGGCCGTGGACTGAAGCTTTCTTT
size: .
J: TRBJ1-1
D: .
V: TRBV6-1

CDR3: CSVILDEKLFF
DNA: TGCAGTGTTATCCTCGATGAAAAACTGTTTTTT
size: few
J: TRBJ1-4
D: .
V: TRBV20-1

CDR3: CASSQGDLGRGYGYTF
DNA: TGTGCCAGCAGCCAAGGTGATCTAGGCAGGGGTTATGGCTACACCTTC
size: .
J: TRBJ1-2
D: .
V: TRBV4-2

CDR3: CASSPQGTPTDTQYF
DNA: TGTGCCAGCTCACCCCAGGGAACTCCCACAGATACGCAGTATTTT
size: .
J: TRBJ2-3
D: .
V: TRBV18

CDR3: CASSKRTGDFDTQYF
DNA: TGTGCCAGCAGTAAAAGGACAGGGGACTTTGATACGCAGTATTTT
size: .
J: TRBJ2-3
D: TRBD1
V: TRBV6-5

CDR3: CASSISDPAGNQPQHF
DNA: TGTGCCAGTAGTATATCGGACCCAGCGGGCAATCAGCCCCAGCATTTT
size: .
J: TRBJ1-5
D: .
V: TRBV19

CDR3: CASSQGSFTSGGAIGSTDTQYF
DNA: TGTGCCAGCAGCCAGGGTAGCTTTACTAGCGGGGGGGCGATTGGGAGTACAGATACGCAGTATTTT
size: .
J: TRBJ2-3
D: TRBD2
V: TRBV3-1/TRBV3-2

CDR3: CASSTGTGNGYTF
DNA: TGCGCCAGCAGTACCGGGACAGGGAATGGCTACACCTTC
size: .
J: TRBJ1-2
D: TRBD1
V: TRBV10-1

CDR3: CASSLQDIYGYTF
DNA: TGTGCCAGCAGCTTACAGGATATCTATGGCTACACCTTC
size: .
J: TRBJ1-2
D: .
V: TRBV7-9

CDR3: CASSPLPGLAYQETQYF
DNA: TGTGCCAGCAGCCCCCTTCCGGGACTAGCGTACCAAGAGACCCAGTACTTC
size: .
J: TRBJ2-5
D: TRBD2
V: TRBV9

CDR3: CASSLAGTGSPLHF
DNA: TGTGCCAGCAGCTTAGCCGGGACAGGATCACCCCTCCACTTT
size: .
J: TRBJ1-6
D: TRBD1
V: TRBV11-2

CDR3: CASSFLPHGGSQETQYF
DNA: TGTGCCAGCAGCTTTCTGCCGCACGGGGGGAGCCAAGAGACCCAGTACTTC
size: .
J: TRBJ2-5
D: TRBD2
V: TRBV11-2

CDR3: CASSGGTGGMNTEAFF
DNA: TGCGCCAGCAGCGGTGGGACAGGGGGCATGAACACTGAAGCTTTCTTT
size: .
J: TRBJ1-1
D: TRBD1
V: TRBV5-1

CDR3: CASRQGRNSGNTIYF
DNA: TGTGCCAGCAGGCAGGGCCGAAATAGTGGAAACACCATATATTTT
size: .
J: TRBJ1-3
D: .
V: TRBV6-5

CDR3: CASSIQQGSGNTIYF
DNA: TGCGCCAGCAGCATTCAACAGGGATCTGGAAACACCATATATTTT
size: .
J: TRBJ1-3
D: .
V: TRBV5-1